This TCR beta chain was sequenced in a study of breast tumors, draining lymph nodes, adjacent tissues. The lymph nodes were axillary draining lymph nodes from breast cancer patients. CDR3 length: 15 amino acids. The J segment lost 4 bases and the V segment lost 0 bases, leaving 3 bases of the junction unmatched. The V gene's germline CDR1 is SGDLS and CDR2 YYNGEE. TCRdb called the multiplex PCR reads again in MiXCR, with one record for every CDR3 protein. The data show 200,000 to 300,000 distinct CDR3 sequences, over 25% seen once. Study conclusions and caveats: Most tumor T cells seemingly derive from lymph node, then expand in tumor. Compared with lymph nodes, tumors were less diverse; compared with nontumor tissue, more. Tumor T cell lymph node origin was a supported hypothesis, not proven. Compared with basal-like, luminal-like tumors shared significantly more repertoire with nontumor tissue.

Many counts were recorded for this clonotype. Its antigen is currently unknown. Sequences were obtained from axillary lymph node tissue. The chain uses TRBV9 and TRBJ2-3; 9 positions agree with TRBD2. The clonotype was recovered from a female donor with breast cancer. Some clones in this sample may be carry-over from other donors' samples. Here the CDR3 DNA reads TGTGCCAGCAGCGTAGGTGCGGGAGGGCCAGATACGCAGTATTTT. Protein product: CASSVGAGGPDTQYF.